The clone carrying this T cell receptor beta chain was recorded many times. In a library made to pick up alpha chains, this beta chain is a stray read with a size that means little. Carried by each TCR cDNA molecule was a unique molecular identifier. TCRdb recomputed calls from the 5' RACE reads with MiXCR, one row per CDR3 protein. The sample holds about 6,900 distinct CDR3 sequences, nearly 4% seen once. This record comes from a study of spatial heterogeneity in lung cancer. Overall study: The study observed each unique TCR and UMI combination more than ten times on average in raw reads.

Trimming took 0 bases from V and 2 from J, leaving 13 bases between them. Germline assignment: CDR1 SGDLS and CDR2 YYNGEE. This CDR3 comprises 16 residues. Time point reported: sample taken at primary tumor resection. Sequencing was performed on whole RNA extracted from tumor and nontumor lung tissue, or from frozen PBMC, and the material was left unsorted. The chain combines TRBV9 with TRBJ2-3; maybe TRBD2 (7 bases). The sequence was collected from a female donor with early-stage non-small cell lung cancer. The starting material was normal lung tissue next to the tumor, obtained at surgery. CDR3 nucleotide sequence: TGTGCCAGCAGCGTAGGGGGGGGGCAACCCACAGATACGCAGTATTTT. Its protein is CASSVGGGQPTDTQYF.